These 32 T cell receptor beta chains were sequenced from one sample in a study of T-cell memory formation after mild COVID-19. TCRdb ran MiXCR on the 5' RACE reads and lists one entry per CDR3 protein. The table has roughly 310,000 distinct CDR3 sequences, approximately 16% seen once. The sequenced sample was PBMCs or a T cell subset sorted from them (not recorded which). These receptors originate from a man younger than 30 who had mild COVID-19 (a few samples of this study predate the infection). Cell type and time point are not known.

This clonotype was seen ten or more times. The genes are TRBV2 and TRBJ2-7, with D possibly being TRBD1 (5 bases). Trimming took off 2 bases at V and 6 bases at J, with 8 bases between the two ends. Germline CDR1 SNHLY, CDR2 FYNNEI. CDR3 length: 12 amino acids. The CDR3 DNA follows: TGTGCCAGCAGTGAACAGGGCGGCGAGCAGTACTTC. It is translated as CASSEQGGEQYF.

The rearrangement links TRBV10-3 to TRBJ1-5; 8 positions match TRBD1. Germline values: CDR1 ENHRY, CDR2 SYGVKD. The CDR3 sequence is 13 residues long. V lost 6 bases, J lost 6 bases, and 4 bases stayed unmatched. CDR3 in DNA: TGTGCCATCAGGCAGGGGGCTGGTCAGCCCCAGCATTTT. This translates into CAIRQGAGQPQHF.

This clonotype has only a few counts. CDR3 sequence reads: CSALRGVVADTQYF. The CDR3 DNA reads TGCAGTGCTCTACGGGGTGTGGTGGCAGATACGCAGTATTTT. V usage is TRBV20-1 and J usage is TRBJ2-3; possibly TRBD2 for D (5 bases). Germline V lookup: CDR1 DFQATT, CDR2 SNEGSKA (reference sequence). The CDR3 contains 14 residues. Trimming took off 5 bases at V and 4 bases at J, with 16 bases between the two ends.

This clonotype was detected a few times. This sequence joins TRBV7-3 and TRBJ1-6, with D perhaps TRBD1 (6 bases). This CDR3 spans 14 amino acids. V was pared by 5 bases and J by 10 bases, with 15 bases between. Germline assignment: CDR1 SGHTA and CDR2 FQGTGA. CDR3 amino acids: CASSRTVLGSPLHF. The CDR3 DNA reads TGTGCCAGCAGCCGGACAGTTCTCGGCTCACCCCTCCACTTT.

This clonotype was found a few times. This sequence joins TRBV9 and TRBJ2-7; TRBD1 matches at 9 bases. Trimming cost V 0 bases and J 3 bases; bases outside gene matches: 7. Germline-derived CDR1 and CDR2 are SGDLS and YYNGEE. The CDR3 runs to 16 residues. The CDR3 DNA follows: TGTGCCAGCAGCGTAGGTACTGGACAGGGGTACTACGAGCAGTACTTC. This encodes CASSVGTGQGYYEQYF.

J is TRBJ1-2 and V is TRBV5-6; a possible D gene is TRBD1 (6 bases). Germline CDR1 is SGHDT and CDR2 is YYEEEE. V shed 1 base and J shed 3 bases, with 22 bases lying between them. The CDR3 totals 18 residues. CDR3 coding DNA: TGTGCCAGCAGCTTGAAAGCGGCTCAGGGGCGCTATTACTATGGCTACACCTTC. Its protein product is CASSLKAAQGRYYYGYTF.

The chain combines TRBV19 with TRBJ2-5; 10 nucleotides line up with TRBD2. J lost 5 bases, V lost 4 bases, and 10 bases had no gene match. CDR3 length: 16 residues. The germline V gene has CDR1 LNHDA and CDR2 SQIVND (reference sequence). The CDR3 DNA is TGTGCCAGTAGTAGACCATCCGGGACTAGCGTGGAGACCCAGTACTTC. As protein: CASSRPSGTSVETQYF.

The CDR3 coding sequence is TGTGCCAGCAGCTCCCGGACAGACTCCTACGAGCAGTACGTC. Its translation: CASSSRTDSYEQYV. The chain combines TRBV7-9 with TRBJ2-7; perhaps TRBD1 as D (6 bases). Trimming pared 4 bases from V and 0 bases from J, leaving 10 bases between. Germline V gene sequence: CDR1 SEHNR, CDR2 FQNEAQ (reference sequence). The CDR3 has 14 residues.

Ten or more counts support this clonotype. The chain employs TRBV9 and TRBJ2-3, with D hard to call. CDR1 and CDR2 (germline): SGDLS, YYNGEE. V was trimmed by 0 bases and J by 6 bases, leaving 5 bases between them. The CDR3 contains 12 residues. The CDR3 loop is CASSVAGDTQYF. DNA of the CDR3: TGTGCCAGCAGCGTAGCCGGGGATACGCAGTATTTT. Together with reference TRBV9 and TRBJ2-3, the CDR3 gives the full variable domain: DSGVTQTPKHLITATGQRVTLRCSPRSGDLSVYWYQQSLDQGLQFLIQYYNGEERAKGNILERFSAQQFPDLHSELNLSSLELGDSALYFCASSVAGDTQYFGPGTRLTVL.

Only a few counts were recorded for this clonotype. The V gene is TRBV20-1, the J gene TRBJ1-5; D ambiguous. The V gene's germline CDR1 is DFQATT and CDR2 SNEGSKA (reference sequence). Trimming removed 3 bases from V and 3 bases from J, with 6 bases in between. This CDR3 comprises 12 residues. The CDR3 spells CSASQPNQPQHF. In DNA form, the CDR3 reads TGCAGTGCTAGTCAGCCCAATCAGCCCCAGCATTTT.

V usage is TRBV19 and J usage is TRBJ1-5; D call uncertain. The CDR3 is made up of 13 amino acids. Germline V gene sequence: CDR1 LNHDA, CDR2 SQIVND (reference sequence). V lost 3 bases and J lost 7, with 10 bases in between. The CDR3 nucleotides are TGTGCCAGTAGTATTAATCGGCGACAGCCCCAGCATTTT. This sequence encodes CASSINRRQPQHF. Together with reference TRBV19 and TRBJ1-5, the CDR3 gives the full variable domain: DGGITQSPKYLFRKEGQNVTLSCEQNLNHDAMYWYRQDPGQGLRLIYYSQIVNDFQKGDIAEGYSVSREKKESFPLTVTSAQKNPTAFYLCASSINRRQPQHFGDGTRLSIL.

This clonotype was seen more than once but under ten times. The chain recombines TRBV20-1 with TRBJ2-1; D unresolved. The CDR3 length is 14 residues. Looked up from germline, CDR1 is DFQATT and CDR2 is SNEGSKA (reference sequence). Between the trimmed V and J ends, which lost 7 bases and 10 bases, there was a span of 23 bases. CDR3 nucleotides: TGCAGTGGACCTCCGCTCCTCGGGTCCCGCGAGCAGTTCTTC. Translating it yields CSGPPLLGSREQFF.

This clonotype was detected only a few times. An end of the junction differs from the germline gene, which may be a read error. The chain couples TRBV12-3 or TRBV12-4 to TRBJ2-1; D not certain. The CDR3 length is 14 residues. The DNA for the CDR3 is TGTGCCAGCAGCTTAGACTTCTCCTACAATGAGCAGTTCTTC. It is translated as CASSLDFSYNEQFF.

This clonotype was observed a few times. J is TRBJ1-1 and V is TRBV4-2; D remains unclear. Trimming shortened V by 2 bases and J by 3 bases, and 7 bases separated the two germline ends. Looked up from germline, CDR1 is LGHNA and CDR2 is YNFKEQ. The length of the CDR3 is 13 residues. DNA of the CDR3: TGTGCCAGCAGCCAACGGGGAGACACTGAAGCTTTCTTT. Protein sequence: CASSQRGDTEAFF.

The V call is TRBV7-9, the J call TRBJ1-1, with 11 bases aligning to TRBD1. The germline gives CDR1 SEHNR, CDR2 FQNEAQ (reference sequence). The CDR3 totals 16 residues. The junction had 13 bases not matched to a gene; V was cut back by 6 bases and J by 7 bases. The DNA of the CDR3 is TGTGCCAGCAGATCAACCGGGACAGGGGGTTTCAATGAAGCTTTCTTT. Its translation: CASRSTGTGGFNEAFF.

This clonotype was counted between two and nine times. V and J are TRBV19 and TRBJ1-2; no clear D. V lost 6 bases, J lost 7 bases, and 18 bases lay in between. Germline CDR1 is LNHDA and CDR2 is SQIVND (reference sequence). The CDR3 consists of 14 residues. The CDR3 sequence: CASRTTLASGGYTF. The CDR3 nucleotides are TGTGCCAGTAGGACCACATTAGCATCGGGTGGCTACACCTTC.

This clonotype was seen a handful of times. V usage is TRBV25-1 and J usage is TRBJ2-1; D possibly corresponds to TRBD1 (5 bases). The CDR3 spans 17 residues. Per germline, CDR1 MGHDK and CDR2 SYGVNS. Trimming removed 3 bases from V and 0 bases from J, with 15 bases in between. The CDR3 sequence: CASSDWSGRGSYNEQFF. In nucleotides, the CDR3 is TGTGCCAGCAGTGATTGGTCGGGTAGGGGCTCCTACAATGAGCAGTTCTTC. The full variable domain, its missing parts supplied by reference TRBV25-1 and TRBJ2-1, is EADIYQTPRYLVIGTGKKITLECSQTMGHDKMYWYQQDPGMELHLIHYSYGVNSTEKGDLSSESTVSRIRTEHFPLTLESARPSHTSQYLCASSDWSGRGSYNEQFFGPGTRLTVL.

This clonotype was observed a handful of times. V gene TRBV6-5 combines with J gene TRBJ1-1; no clear D. Trimming removed 0 bases at V and 0 bases at J, with 8 bases between. The CDR3 consists of 15 residues. The germline V gene has CDR1 MNHEY and CDR2 SVGAGI. The CDR3 loop is CASSYSAALNTEAFF. CDR3 coding DNA: TGTGCCAGCAGTTACTCCGCAGCCTTGAACACTGAAGCTTTCTTT.

V gene TRBV6-5 combines with J gene TRBJ1-4; 8 bases map to TRBD1. The germline CDR1 and CDR2 sequences are MNHEY and SVGAGI. The CDR3 spans 13 residues. V shed 10 bases, J shed 7 bases, and the junction held 8 bases outside the gene matches. CDR3 sequence (DNA): TGTGCCACCCAACAGGGGGGAGGTGAAAAACTGTTTTTT. Translation gives CATQQGGGEKLFF.

This clonotype was seen only a few times. V and J are TRBV7-2 and TRBJ1-5; D remains ambiguous. CDR1 and CDR2 (germline): SGHTA, FQGNSA. The CDR3 spans 11 residues. V shed 8 bases and J shed 0 bases, with 2 bases lying between them. The CDR3 sequence is CASGSNQPQHF. The CDR3 DNA reads as TGTGCCAGCGGTAGCAATCAGCCCCAGCATTTT.

The chain is built from TRBV7-9 and TRBJ1-5; D is ambiguous. This CDR3 is built from 14 residues. V gave up 5 bases and J gave up 6 bases, with 14 bases separating them. Germline values: CDR1 SEHNR, CDR2 FQNEAQ (reference sequence). The CDR3 DNA is TGTGCCAGCAGCCACATACAATTAGGTCAGCCCCAGCATTTT. Protein sequence: CASSHIQLGQPQHF. Together with reference TRBV7-9 and TRBJ1-5, the CDR3 gives the full variable domain: DTGVSQNPRHKITKRGQNVTFRCDPISEHNRLYWYRQTLGQGPEFLTYFQNEAQLEKSRLLSDRFSAERPKGSFSTLEIQRTEQGDSAMYLCASSHIQLGQPQHFGDGTRLSIL.

The rearrangement joins TRBV18 to TRBJ2-3; D is undetermined. CDR3 length equals 13 residues. The germline V gene encodes CDR1 KGHSH and CDR2 LQKENI. V was cut by 5 bases and J by 0 bases, with 6 bases left in between. The CDR3 reads CASSIASTDTQYF. CDR3 DNA: TGTGCCAGCTCAATAGCTAGCACAGATACGCAGTATTTT.

The CDR3 here is CASSFGDGELFF. In DNA form, the CDR3 reads TGTGCCAGCAGCTTCGGGGACGGGGAGCTGTTTTTT. The rearrangement uses TRBV7-9 and TRBJ2-2; a possible D gene is TRBD2 (5 bases). The V gene's germline CDR1 is SEHNR and CDR2 FQNEAQ (reference sequence). The CDR3 contains 12 residues. The V and J ends lost 3 bases and 7 bases respectively, with 6 bases between them.

The J gene is TRBJ1-5, the V gene TRBV6-5; TRBD1 might be the D (5 bases). V was clipped by 6 bases and J by 6 bases, with 21 bases between them. There are 16 residues in the CDR3. The germline V gene encodes CDR1 MNHEY and CDR2 SVGAGI. CDR3 in DNA: TGTGCCAGCAGGATTCGAGGGACGGGGTGTCGTCAGCCCCAGCATTTT. This sequence encodes CASRIRGTGCRQPQHF.

The rearrangement uses TRBV5-1 and TRBJ2-1, with D perhaps matching TRBD1 (6 bases). The V end lost 0 bases, the J end lost 4 bases, and 14 bases lay between the germline ends. CDR1 is SGHRS and CDR2 is YFSETQ in the germline V gene. This CDR3 is built from 16 residues. The CDR3: CASSLATGQSYNEQFF. DNA for the CDR3: TGCGCCAGCAGCTTGGCCACAGGACAGAGTTACAATGAGCAGTTCTTC.

There are a few counts of this clonotype. The gene calls are TRBV18 and TRBJ1-2, with 7 bases fitting TRBD1. The CDR3 length is 16 residues. Germline V lookup: CDR1 KGHSH, CDR2 LQKENI. Unmatched junction bases numbered 10, after V lost 3 bases and J lost 3 bases. CDR3 protein: CASSPPPQGFDYGYTF. Written as DNA, the CDR3 is TGTGCCAGCTCACCCCCGCCACAGGGGTTCGACTATGGCTACACCTTC.

The chain joins TRBV6-2 or TRBV6-3 to TRBJ1-2; D ambiguous. The germline V gene has CDR1 MNHEY and CDR2 SVGEGT. V was cut by 5 bases and J by 6 bases, with 16 bases left in between. CDR3 length: 14 amino acids. The CDR3: CASSTRGVQHGYTF. The CDR3 DNA reads as TGTGCCAGCAGTACCCGCGGTGTCCAACATGGCTACACCTTC.

CDR3 residues: CASSTGHNTQYF. CDR3 sequence (DNA): TGTGCCAGCTCAACGGGACACAATACGCAGTATTTT. This chain connects TRBV18 to TRBJ2-3, with D tentatively TRBD1 (6 bases). CDR1 is KGHSH and CDR2 is LQKENI in the germline V gene. CDR3 size: 12 residues. Trimming took off 5 bases at V and 7 bases at J, with 10 bases between the two ends. Full variable domain (rest looked up from reference TRBV18 and TRBJ2-3): NAGVMQNPRHLVRRRGQEARLRCSPMKGHSHVYWYRQLPEEGLKFMVYLQKENIIDESGMPKERFSAEFPKEGPSILRIQQVVRGDSAAYFCASSTGHNTQYFGPGTRLTVL.

The V gene is TRBV6-5, the J gene TRBJ1-6; TRBD1 is a possible D gene (5 bases). This CDR3 is 16 amino acids long. Germline-derived CDR1 and CDR2 are MNHEY and SVGAGI. V was trimmed by 0 bases and J by 7 bases, leaving 13 bases between them. The CDR3 sequence: CASSYSLRDRNSPLHF. CDR3 in DNA: TGTGCCAGCAGTTACTCTCTCAGGGATCGGAATTCACCCCTCCACTTT.

The table lists this clonotype with many counts. The chain has TRBV4-3 and TRBJ2-1; 7 nucleotides align to TRBD1. The CDR3 has 15 residues. The V gene's germline CDR1 is LGHNA and CDR2 YSLEER. V lost 6 bases and J lost 3; bases outside the gene matches: 8. The CDR3 DNA follows: TGCGCCAGCAGTCGAGGGACAGCTCGCTACAATGAGCAGTTCTTC. This translates into CASSRGTARYNEQFF.

This clonotype was seen a handful of times. The genes are TRBV5-1 and TRBJ1-4, with D perhaps TRBD1 (5 bases). The V end lost 0 bases, the J end lost 2 bases, and 8 bases lay between the germline ends. This CDR3 is built from 15 residues. Germline V CDR1 and CDR2: SGHRS, YFSETQ. The DNA of the CDR3 is TGCGCCAGCAGCTTGGGGGGGATGACTAATGAAAAACTGTTTTTT. It specifies CASSLGGMTNEKLFF.

The rearrangement joins TRBV12-3 or TRBV12-4 to TRBJ2-4; a weak D match, TRBD2 (6 bases). Trimming removed 3 bases at V and 6 bases at J, with 12 bases between. The CDR3 runs 14 residues. The CDR3 DNA follows: TGTGCCAGCAGTTTTATGGTGGAGGGAAACATTCAGTACTTC. This encodes CASSFMVEGNIQYF.